This T cell receptor (beta chain) was captured by sequencing in a study of blood T cell repertoires in COVID-19. Study overall: Collection of acute and convalescent COVID-19 samples took place in the United States, Italy and Spain. In each case, the material was cDNA or gDNA derived from T cells, B-cell-depleted T cells, or PBMCs.

Germline CDR1 reads SGHNT; CDR2 reads YYREEE (reference sequence). This CDR3 has 17 amino acids. V shed 0 bases, J shed 0 bases, and the junction held 8 bases outside the gene matches. Under the authors' procedure: Scientists estimated how many nucleated cells there were by amplifying reference gene primers. This table comes from immunoSEQ multiplex PCR, and its TCRdb copy is limited to in-frame clones, with some not included. V and J calls and clone size are those listed in that table; D and trimming were worked out from the DNA. The repertoire includes around 110,000 clones, around 80% of them detected once, and about 14% sits in the top ten.

The rearrangement links TRBV5-4 to TRBJ2-5, with 7 bases identical to TRBD2. This TCR was recovered from a woman aged 60 to 75 with acute or convalescent COVID-19. The specimen was peripheral blood. Here the CDR3 reads CASSLAASGSYQETQYF. In DNA form, the CDR3 reads TGTGCCAGCAGCTTGGCCGCTAGCGGTTCGTACCAAGAGACCCAGTACTTC.